The present T cell receptor beta chain was sequenced within a study of read filtering for tumor transcriptome and immune sequencing. On the study more broadly: Fewer than ten patients were R-ISS I, roughly 17 were R-ISS II, 7 were R-ISS III. Transcriptome libraries were built from DNase-treated RNA. The study's findings and limits: Dropping single-read clonotypes raised IR-seq and RNA-seq shared-clonotype correlation.

This clonotype showed up many times. Its specificity is not known. A much larger clone lies a single base off, so this may be a read error. This library used 300 to 450 ng RNA and molecular barcoded adaptors spanning alpha/delta and beta/gamma chains. TCRdb re-analysed the reads in MiXCR, keeping a single row per CDR3 protein. The sample lists about 9,200 distinct CDR3 sequences; roughly 15% were seen once. This CDR3 is built from 12 residues. Germline V gene data show CDR1 as DFQATT and CDR2 as SNEGSKA (reference sequence). Trimming stripped 6 bases from V and 10 bases from J, with 16 bases between. The clonotype was recovered from a donor at least 40 years old with multiple myeloma. J is TRBJ2-1 and V is TRBV20-1; D unresolved. Sequenced sample: a population of CD138-negative cells sorted from bone marrow. The CDR3 here is CSAKLVPKEQFF. The CDR3 nucleotides read TGCAGTGCAAAGCTAGTTCCCAAGGAGCAGTTCTTC.